This is a list of T cell receptor beta chains from one sample in a study of T cell changes during pregnancy in multiple sclerosis. Method: immunoSEQ multiplex PCR; TCRdb's copy keeps in-frame clones and lacks some. Of under 65,000 clones in the sample, 93% were seen once. The sample here was CD8+ T cells from peripheral blood mononuclear cells, taken in the third trimester of pregnancy. The receptors originated from a female donor with multiple sclerosis, enrolled in a pregnancy study. CDR3s include the opening cysteine and the closing phenylalanine or tryptophan. D genes are given only for firm matches. Where a row states a size, it is once, few, many or the class of an expanded clone; other rows omit it.

j_call d_call clone_size v_call cdr3_aa cdr3_nt
TRBJ2-7 . . TRBV10-2 CASSEFWGDEQYF TGCGCCAGCAGTGAGTTTTGGGGAGACGAGCAGTACTTC
TRBJ2-7 . once TRBV28 CASSLSTDSQGYEQYF TGTGCCAGCAGTTTATCTACGGACAGCCAAGGCTACGAGCAGTACTTC
TRBJ2-5 TRBD1 . TRBV10-1 CASTQRQGYQETQYF TGCGCCAGCACCCAAAGACAGGGCTACCAAGAGACCCAGTACTTC
TRBJ2-1 . once TRBV25-1 CASSESLLYNEQFF TGTGCCAGCAGTGAATCTCTACTATACAATGAGCAGTTCTTC
TRBJ2-5 . . TRBV27 CASSLYFSGSQETQYF TGTGCCAGCAGTTTATATTTTAGCGGTAGCCAAGAGACCCAGTACTTC
TRBJ1-2 TRBD1 . TRBV13 CASSLRTGVDYGYTF TGTGCCAGCAGCTTAAGGACAGGGGTTGACTATGGCTACACCTTC
TRBJ1-1 . . TRBV19 CASRSLDSMNTEAFF TGTGCCAGTAGGAGCTTGGACAGTATGAACACTGAAGCTTTCTTT
TRBJ2-1 TRBD2 . TRBV7-2 CASSLGGAGVGNEQFF TGTGCCAGCAGCTTAGGTGGCGCGGGAGTTGGCAATGAGCAGTTCTTC
TRBJ2-3 . . TRBV5-1 CASSLDSGSDTQYF TGCGCCAGCAGCTTGGATAGCGGTTCAGATACGCAGTATTTT
TRBJ2-7 . . TRBV6-1 CASTAGNLYEQYF TGTGCCAGCACGGCGGGTAACCTCTACGAGCAGTACTTC
TRBJ2-5 . . TRBV7-9 CASSLGGLKETQYF TGTGCCAGCAGCTTGGGGGGGCTCAAGGAGACCCAGTACTTC
TRBJ2-1 . . TRBV4-1 CASSHGGGGPEQFF TGCGCCAGCAGCCACGGGGGAGGGGGACCGGAGCAGTTCTTC
TRBJ2-5 . . TRBV10-3 CAISGLASPQETQYF TGTGCCATCAGTGGTCTGGCTAGCCCCCAAGAGACCCAGTACTTC
TRBJ1-1 . . TRBV27 CASSLLRNTEAFF TGTGCCAGCAGTTTGTTGCGGAACACTGAAGCTTTCTTT
TRBJ1-2 . . TRBV27 CASSFGGQVRGYTF TGTGCCAGCAGTTTTGGGGGACAAGTACGAGGCTACACCTTC
TRBJ2-7 . . TRBV6-5 CASSRQAAGDEQYF TGTGCCAGCAGTCGACAGGCCGCTGGGGACGAGCAGTACTTC
TRBJ1-1 . . TRBV19 CASSWPGEAFF TGTGCCAGTAGTTGGCCGGGTGAAGCTTTCTTT